The next 26 T cell receptor beta chains were all read from a single sample in a study of cytomegalovirus exposure and HLA in healthy donors. In the PCR, 60 Vbeta and 13 Jbeta primers were used. Repertoires were generated with immunoSEQ multiplex PCR, while TCRdb's copy carries only in-frame clones and drops some. The table records around 100,000 clones, 75% to 90% of them present only once. The sample taken for sequencing was PBMCs. The receptor set was obtained from a man aged 25-45 years in good health and CMV-seronegative.

The CDR3 protein is CASSSGLADYNEQFF. For the CDR3, the DNA is TGTGCCAGCAGTTCCGGACTAGCGGACTACAATGAGCAGTTCTTC. The genes are TRBV28 and TRBJ2-1; 10 bases fit TRBD2. From germline, CDR1 is MDHEN and CDR2 SYDVKM. The CDR3 loop spans 15 amino acids. V shed 4 bases, J shed 3 bases, and the junction held 3 bases outside the gene matches.

The chain couples TRBV5-6 to TRBJ2-1, with 13 bases lining up with TRBD2. The CDR3 is 17 residues long. V was clipped by 1 base and J by 5 bases; unmatched bases: 6. Germline loops: CDR1 SGHDT, CDR2 YYEEEE. CDR3 nucleotides: TGTGCCAGCAGCTTGAGAAGGACTAGCGGGGGAGACAATGAGCAGTTCTTC. Its protein is CASSLRRTSGGDNEQFF.

V is TRBV5-6 and J is TRBJ1-6, with D possibly matching TRBD1 (5 bases). CDR3 length equals 15 residues. V lost 5 bases and J lost 5, with 14 bases in between. Per the germline V gene, CDR1 is SGHDT and CDR2 is YYEEEE. The CDR3 nucleotides read TGTGCCAGCAGTACGGACACTCCGAATAATTCACCCCTCCACTTT. Protein: CASSTDTPNNSPLHF. Combining the CDR3 with reference TRBV5-6 and TRBJ1-6 gives the whole variable domain DAGVTQSPTHLIKTRGQQVTLRCSPKSGHDTVSWYQQALGQGPQFIFQYYEEEERQRGNFPDRFSGHQFPNYSSELNVNALLLGDSALYLCASSTDTPNNSPLHFGNGTRLTVT.

V usage is TRBV28 and J usage is TRBJ2-1, with 9 bases that match TRBD2. The V gene's germline CDR1 is MDHEN and CDR2 SYDVKM. V lost 5 bases, J lost 6 bases, and 11 bases stayed unmatched. The CDR3 totals 16 residues. CDR3 protein: CASSERREGPPNEQFF. DNA of the CDR3: TGTGCCAGCAGTGAGCGGCGGGAGGGCCCCCCCAATGAGCAGTTCTTC.

The chain combines TRBV19 with TRBJ1-6; D not resolved. CDR1 and CDR2 from the germline V gene are LNHDA and SQIVND (reference sequence). The ends were cut back, 3 bases at V and 4 bases at J, with 16 bases in the middle. This CDR3 is 17 amino acids long. This CDR3 is CASSIKGGRRYNSPLHF. In DNA, the CDR3 is TGTGCCAGTAGTATTAAAGGCGGAAGGAGGTATAATTCACCCCTCCACTTT.

This clone has just one count. The rearrangement uses TRBV5-4 and TRBJ2-3; 8 positions agree with TRBD1. The CDR3 has 15 residues. The ends lost 0 bases at V and 2 bases at J; junction bases unmatched: 2. Germline V lookup: CDR1 SGHNT, CDR2 YYREEE (reference sequence). The CDR3 DNA sequence: TGTGCCAGCAGCTTGGGGACAGGGATCACAGATACGCAGTATTTT. Residues: CASSLGTGITDTQYF. Complete variable domain (other parts from reference TRBV5-4 and TRBJ2-3): ETGVTQSPTHLIKTRGQQVTLRCSSQSGHNTVSWYQQALGQGPQFIFQYYREEENGRGNFPPRFSGLQFPNYSSELNVNALELDDSALYLCASSLGTGITDTQYFGPGTRLTVL.

The CDR3 DNA reads as TGCGCCAGCAGCCAAGATCTAGGCCAGAACTATGGCTACACCTTC. Translated: CASSQDLGQNYGYTF. The chain recombines TRBV4-3 with TRBJ1-2; D ambiguous. The CDR3 contains 15 residues. V shed 0 bases and J shed 2 bases, with 10 bases lying between them. Germline CDR1 is LGHNA and CDR2 is YSLEER.

The chain combines TRBV28 with TRBJ2-1; 7 bases fit TRBD2. The CDR3 totals 15 residues. Germline assignment: CDR1 MDHEN and CDR2 SYDVKM. V lost 4 bases and J lost 8; bases outside the gene matches: 11. The CDR3 DNA reads TGTGCCAGCAGTTCCCCTAGCGGAAACCCCGATGAGCAGTTCTTC. This encodes CASSSPSGNPDEQFF.

The chain carries TRBV7-3 and TRBJ2-1; 10 positions agree with TRBD2. The germline gives CDR1 SGHTA, CDR2 FQGTGA. Losses at the gene ends were 5 bases for V and 2 bases for J; bases not matched to a gene: 6. The CDR3 has 16 residues. The CDR3 bases are TGTGCCAGCAGCCAATCGAGCGGGAGGGCCTACAATGAGCAGTTCTTC. Translated: CASSQSSGRAYNEQFF.

The count of this clone is one. The V call is TRBV7-8, the J call TRBJ2-5; 10 positions agree with TRBD2. V gave up 2 bases and J gave up 5 bases; unmatched junction bases: 2. Germline V CDR1 and CDR2: SGHVS, FQNEAQ. The CDR3 length is 14 residues. The CDR3 DNA reads as TGTGCCAGCAGCTTACTAGCGGGAGTTGAGACCCAGTACTTC. Translation gives CASSLLAGVETQYF.

The genes are TRBV7-9 and TRBJ2-5; 8 nucleotides agree with TRBD2. V lost 5 bases and J lost 1; bases outside the gene matches: 9. Germline CDR1 is SEHNR and CDR2 is FQNEAQ (reference sequence). The CDR3 has 16 amino acids. The CDR3 loop is CASSALGGTSQETQYF. The CDR3 DNA follows: TGTGCCAGCAGCGCCCTAGGGGGGACTAGCCAAGAGACCCAGTACTTC.

The count of this clone is one. The CDR3 spells CASSPSRGAEETQYF. Written as DNA, the CDR3 is TGTGCCAGCAGCCCCTCCCGGGGAGCGGAAGAGACCCAGTACTTC. The rearrangement links TRBV5-4 to TRBJ2-5, with D perhaps matching TRBD2 (5 bases). Germline CDR1 and CDR2: SGHNT and YYREEE (reference sequence). This CDR3 has 15 residues. V shed 4 bases and J shed 3 bases, with 16 bases lying between them.

This chain joins TRBV14 and TRBJ1-1, with D uncertain. From germline, CDR1 is SGHDN and CDR2 FVKESK. Trimming stripped 0 bases from V and 8 bases from J, with 16 bases between. This CDR3 has 15 amino acids. CDR3 residues: CASSQDSLRVSEAFF. As DNA, the CDR3 is TGTGCCAGCAGCCAAGATTCTCTGAGGGTATCCGAAGCTTTCTTT.

The CDR3 DNA follows: TGTGCCAGCAGCGTAGTCCCCGAAGAGACCCAGTACTTC. Amino acids: CASSVVPEETQYF. This chain uses TRBV6-1 with TRBJ2-5; D gene uncertain. V was cut by 6 bases and J by 3 bases, with 11 bases left in between. CDR1 is MNHNS, CDR2 SASEGT, per germline. The CDR3 extends over 13 amino acids.

The gene calls are TRBV21-1 and TRBJ1-5; TRBD1, the table's D call, was not compared with the DNA. TRBV21-1 is a pseudogene. This CDR3 comprises 14 residues. The CDR3 loop reads CASTQQGGGQPQHF. CDR3 nucleotide sequence: TGTGCCAGCACCCAACAGGGGGGTGGTCAGCCCCAGCATTTT.

V gene TRBV27 combines with J gene TRBJ2-7, with 9 bases identical to TRBD2. The CDR3 spans 14 residues. V gave up 3 bases and J gave up 5 bases; unmatched junction bases: 5. Germline CDR1 MNHEY, CDR2 SMNVEV (reference sequence). CDR3 coding DNA: TGTGCCAGCAGTTTCCAGCGGGGGGCGGACGAGCAGTACTTC. It encodes CASSFQRGADEQYF.

The chain employs TRBV6-6 and TRBJ2-7, with 11 bases that match TRBD2. Looked up from germline, CDR1 is MNHNY and CDR2 is SVGAGI (reference sequence). The ends lost 4 bases at V and 6 bases at J; junction bases unmatched: 2. This CDR3 has 13 residues. CDR3: CASSSGTSGEQYF. The CDR3 nucleotides are TGTGCCAGCAGTTCCGGGACTAGCGGCGAGCAGTACTTC.

The rearrangement joins TRBV11-2 to TRBJ2-2; D perhaps matches TRBD2 (5 bases). This CDR3 is built from 15 residues. Germline V gene sequence: CDR1 SGHAT, CDR2 FQNNGV. The germline V and J ends were trimmed by 3 bases and 6 bases, with 14 bases remaining between them. The CDR3 coding sequence is TGTGCCAGCAGCTTCTTCGATCGAGGGCCCGGGGAGCTGTTTTTT. It yields the protein CASSFFDRGPGELFF.

The V call is TRBV19, the J call TRBJ2-1; D call uncertain. Germline CDR1 LNHDA, CDR2 SQIVND (reference sequence). V lost 5 bases and J lost 7, with 18 bases in between. The CDR3 is 15 residues long. In DNA form, the CDR3 reads TGTGCCAGTAGTCCATCACGTAGTTGGGCGAATGAGCAGTTCTTC. Protein product: CASSPSRSWANEQFF.

CDR3: CASSSASGRPEAQYNEQFF. In nucleotides, the CDR3 is TGCGCCAGCAGTTCGGCTAGCGGGAGGCCCGAGGCGCAATACAATGAGCAGTTCTTC. The V call is TRBV23-1, the J call TRBJ2-1; 11 nucleotides align to TRBD2. TRBV23-1 is given ORF status, its function remaining uncertain. V gave up 5 bases and J gave up 4 bases; unmatched junction bases: 16. This CDR3 has 19 residues.

The CDR3, as DNA: TGTGCCAGCAGCTCCTTAATAACAGATACGCAGTATTTT. It translates to CASSSLITDTQYF. J is TRBJ2-3 and V is TRBV7-3; D uncertain. CDR3 length: 13 amino acids. Trimming removed 4 bases from V and 3 bases from J, with 8 bases in between. From germline, CDR1 is SGHTA and CDR2 FQGTGA.

The V call is TRBV12-2, the J call TRBJ2-7; TRBD2, the D gene given by the table, was not confirmed from the DNA. TRBV12-2 is marked as a pseudogene. The CDR3 contains 15 residues. The DNA for the CDR3 is TGTGCAAGTCGCCCCCCACCCGGGTCCCGCCACGAGCAGTACTTC. This codes for CASRPPPGSRHEQYF.

The genes are TRBV7-6 and TRBJ2-1; 7 nucleotides agree with TRBD1. V lost 1 base, J lost 3 bases, and 6 bases stayed unmatched. There are 16 residues in the CDR3. Germline CDR1 SGHVS, CDR2 FNYEAQ. CDR3: CASSLVRQGHYNEQFF. The CDR3 DNA reads TGTGCCAGCAGCTTAGTTCGACAGGGTCACTACAATGAGCAGTTCTTC.

V usage is TRBV6-1 and J usage is TRBJ2-3; maybe TRBD1 (6 bases). Germline loops: CDR1 MNHNS, CDR2 SASEGT. V was clipped by 6 bases and J by 4 bases, with 14 bases between them. The CDR3 totals 14 residues. The CDR3 reads CASRPRGFADTQYF. Written as DNA, the CDR3 is TGTGCCAGCAGGCCAAGGGGGTTCGCAGATACGCAGTATTTT.

The rearrangement uses TRBV30 and TRBJ2-6; D is unresolved. CDR3 length: 13 amino acids. Germline CDR1 and CDR2: GTSNPN and SVGIG (reference sequence). The V end lost 8 bases, the J end lost 2 bases, and 10 bases lay between the germline ends. CDR3 residues: CASRLTGANVLTF. CDR3 in DNA: TGTGCCAGCAGGTTAACTGGGGCCAACGTCCTGACTTTC.

This sequence joins TRBV30 and TRBJ2-7; D gene unclear. The CDR3 spans 11 residues. Germline CDR1 and CDR2: GTSNPN and SVGIG (reference sequence). V lost 2 bases and J 7 bases, leaving 9 bases between the germline ends. The chain's CDR3 is CAWSPLREQYV. The CDR3 DNA sequence: TGTGCCTGGAGTCCGTTAAGGGAGCAGTACGTC.